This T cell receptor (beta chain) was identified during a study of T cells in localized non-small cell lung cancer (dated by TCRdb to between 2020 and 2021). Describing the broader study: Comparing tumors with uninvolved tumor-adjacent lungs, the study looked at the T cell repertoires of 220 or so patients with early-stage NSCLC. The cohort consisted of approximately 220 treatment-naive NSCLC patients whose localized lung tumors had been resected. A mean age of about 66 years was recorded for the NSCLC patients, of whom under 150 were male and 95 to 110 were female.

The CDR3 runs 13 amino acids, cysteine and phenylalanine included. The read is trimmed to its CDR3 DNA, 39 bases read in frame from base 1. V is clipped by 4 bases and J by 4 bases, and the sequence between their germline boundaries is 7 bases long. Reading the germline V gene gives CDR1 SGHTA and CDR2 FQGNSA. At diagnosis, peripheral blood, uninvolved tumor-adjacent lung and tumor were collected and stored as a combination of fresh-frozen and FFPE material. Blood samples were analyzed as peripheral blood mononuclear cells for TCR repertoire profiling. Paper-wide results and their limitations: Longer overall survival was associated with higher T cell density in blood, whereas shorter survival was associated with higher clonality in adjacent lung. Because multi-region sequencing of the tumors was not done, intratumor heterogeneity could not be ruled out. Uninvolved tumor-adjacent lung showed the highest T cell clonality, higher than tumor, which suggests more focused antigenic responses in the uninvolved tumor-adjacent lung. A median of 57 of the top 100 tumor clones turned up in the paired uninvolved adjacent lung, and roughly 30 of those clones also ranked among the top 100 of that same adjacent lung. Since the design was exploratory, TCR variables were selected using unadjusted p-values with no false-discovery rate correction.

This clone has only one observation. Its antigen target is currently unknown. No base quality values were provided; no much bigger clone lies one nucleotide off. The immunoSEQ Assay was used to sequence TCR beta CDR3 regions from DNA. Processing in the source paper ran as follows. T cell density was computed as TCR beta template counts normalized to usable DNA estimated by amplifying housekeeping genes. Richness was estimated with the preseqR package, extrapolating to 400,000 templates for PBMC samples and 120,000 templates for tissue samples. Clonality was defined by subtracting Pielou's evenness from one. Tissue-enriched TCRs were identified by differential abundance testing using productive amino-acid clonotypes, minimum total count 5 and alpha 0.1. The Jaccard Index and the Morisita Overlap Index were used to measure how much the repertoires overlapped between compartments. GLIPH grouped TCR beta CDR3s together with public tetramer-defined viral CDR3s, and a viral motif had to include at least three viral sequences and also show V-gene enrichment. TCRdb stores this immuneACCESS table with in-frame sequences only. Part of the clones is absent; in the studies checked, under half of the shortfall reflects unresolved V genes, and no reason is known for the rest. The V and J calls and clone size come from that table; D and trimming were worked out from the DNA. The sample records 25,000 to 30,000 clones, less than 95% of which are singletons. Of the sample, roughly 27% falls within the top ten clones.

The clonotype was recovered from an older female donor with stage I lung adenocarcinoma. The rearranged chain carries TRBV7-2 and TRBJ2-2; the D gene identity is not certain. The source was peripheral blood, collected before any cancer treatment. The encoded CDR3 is CASSSRVTGELFF. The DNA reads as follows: TGTGCCAGCAGCTCCCGGGTCACCGGGGAGCTGTTTTTT.